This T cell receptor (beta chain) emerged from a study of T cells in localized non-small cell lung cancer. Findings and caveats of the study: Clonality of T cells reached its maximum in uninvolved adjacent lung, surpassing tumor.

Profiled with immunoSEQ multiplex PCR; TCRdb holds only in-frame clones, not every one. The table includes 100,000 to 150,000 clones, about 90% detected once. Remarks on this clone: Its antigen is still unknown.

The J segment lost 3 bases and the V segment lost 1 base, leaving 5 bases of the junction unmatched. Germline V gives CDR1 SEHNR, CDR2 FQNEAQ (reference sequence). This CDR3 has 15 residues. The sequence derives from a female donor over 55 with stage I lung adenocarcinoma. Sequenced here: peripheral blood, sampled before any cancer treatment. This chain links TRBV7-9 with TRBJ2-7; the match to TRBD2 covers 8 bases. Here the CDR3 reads CASSLVGAGVYEQYF. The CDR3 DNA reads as TGTGCCAGCAGCTTAGTCGGAGCGGGAGTCTACGAGCAGTACTTC.